The clone carrying this T cell receptor beta chain was counted many times. Its antigen is as yet unknown. The sample belongs to a study of blood T cells in healthy people across ages. Findings and caveats of the study: Across samples, TCR beta diversity tracked strongly with naive T cell percentage. The donors' CMV status was not determined, possibly confounding changes in expanded clonotypes.

A second PCR of 7 to 11 cycles used a sample-barcoded 5' primer and a J-beta primer mix. Each CDR3 protein is one row after TCRdb ran MiXCR on the 5' RACE reads. The sample has roughly 1,800,000 distinct CDR3 sequences, approximately 50% seen once. V dropped 4 bases and J dropped 3; count of bases not matched to a gene: 2. The germline CDR1 and CDR2 sequences are SQVTM and ANQGSEA. The length of the CDR3 is 12 residues. V is TRBV29-1 and J is TRBJ2-5; TRBD1 matches 7 bases. The sequence was collected from a woman in her thirties or forties in good health. Sequencing was done on a sample of blood. The CDR3 DNA is TGCAGCGTTGTAGGGACAGAAGAGACCCAGTACTTC. Translation: CSVVGTEETQYF.